This T cell receptor (beta chain) was documented in a study of cytotoxic CD8 clonotypes in ibrutinib-treated CLL. The study, taken as a whole, reports: Sustained-remission and progressing patients diverged in sampling times.

A remark on this clone: Its antigen is not known.

CDR1 is MNHNS, CDR2 SASEGT, per germline. The CDR3 sequence is 16 residues long. Losses at the gene ends were 4 bases for V and 2 bases for J; bases not matched to a gene: 9. Sequencing was performed with immunoSEQ multiplex PCR; in TCRdb, only in-frame clones are kept and a portion is missing. This sample yields around 150,000 clones, of which 81% are seen a single time; roughly 2% belongs to the top ten. Material: PBMCs, obtained after 12 months of ibrutinib treatment. The J gene is TRBJ1-2, the V gene TRBV6-1; TRBD1 matches at 8 bases. The source of this sequence is a human donor with chronic lymphocytic leukemia. CDR3 bases: TGTGCCAGCAGTGGGCAGGGGGCGCGAGGGAACTATGGCTACACCTTC. This sequence encodes CASSGQGARGNYGYTF.